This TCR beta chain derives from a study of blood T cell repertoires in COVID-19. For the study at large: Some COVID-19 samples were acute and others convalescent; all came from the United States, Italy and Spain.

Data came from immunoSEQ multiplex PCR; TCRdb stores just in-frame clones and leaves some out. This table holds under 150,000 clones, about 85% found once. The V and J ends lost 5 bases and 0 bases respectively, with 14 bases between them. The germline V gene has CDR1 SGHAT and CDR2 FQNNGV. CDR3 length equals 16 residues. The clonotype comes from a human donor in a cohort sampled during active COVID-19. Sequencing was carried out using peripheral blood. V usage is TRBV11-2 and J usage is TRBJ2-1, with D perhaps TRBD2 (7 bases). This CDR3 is CASSRRGAGSYNEQFF. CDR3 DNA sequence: TGTGCCAGCAGCCGACGGGGGGCAGGCTCCTACAATGAGCAGTTCTTC.